The 2 T cell receptor beta chains reported below all come from one sample, sequenced in a study of CD8+CD57+ T cells in acquired aplastic anemia (dated by TCRdb to 2017 to 2018). The patients picked for sequencing were ones in whom flow cytometry had shown an expansion of CD8+CD57+ cells. The instrument given in TCRdb is Illumina HiSeq 2000. Genomic DNA served as template for TCR beta VDJ combination and CDR3 sequence profiling. Through fastp at Q25 and MiXCR, TCRdb rebuilt clones from the public reads, retaining in-frame beta chains. Each CDR3 protein appears once, grouped with its most common genes and DNA. In all, the sample holds around 200,000 distinct CDR3 sequences, and approximately 48% of those were seen once. 10% to 15% of the sample goes to the ten largest clones. Material: sorted CD4+, CD8+, or CD8+CD57+ T cells (not recorded which) from PBMCs. The receptors shown here come from a human donor with aplastic anemia.

This clonotype was picked up many times. The J gene is TRBJ1-1, the V gene TRBV29-1; D is possibly TRBD1 (5 bases). Germline V gene data show CDR1 as SQVTM and CDR2 as ANQGSEA. The CDR3 runs to 12 residues. V was clipped by 7 bases and J by 0 bases, with 9 bases between them. The CDR3 reads CSAGGMNTEAFF. DNA of the CDR3: TGCAGCGCGGGGGGGATGAACACTGAAGCTTTCTTT.

The chain recombines TRBV29-1 with TRBJ1-2; D remains ambiguous. Germline CDR1 and CDR2: SQVTM and ANQGSEA. V was trimmed by 3 bases and J by 5 bases, leaving 13 bases between them. The CDR3 consists of 13 residues. The DNA for the CDR3 is TGCAGCGTTGATATCGGGGTACCGTATGGCTACACCTTC. This gives the protein CSVDIGVPYGYTF. The variable domain in full, completed from reference TRBV29-1 and TRBJ1-2, reads SAVISQKPSRDICQRGTSLTIQCQVDSQVTMMFWYRQQPGQSLTLIATANQGSEATYESGFVIDKFPISRPNLTFSTLTVSNMSPEDSSIYLCSVDIGVPYGYTFGSGTRLTVV.